Presented here are 22 T cell receptor beta chains from one specimen sequenced in a study of monozygotic twins with inflammatory bowel disease. After re-calling the 5' RACE reads, TCRdb lists one entry per CDR3 protein, DNA absent. Its clone listing holds approximately 400,000 distinct CDR3 sequences. Specimen: blood. Receptors were obtained from a human donor with ulcerative colitis or Crohn's disease, or a healthy co-twin of an affected twin (not recorded which).

The V and J genes are TRBV7-9 and TRBJ1-1; TCRdb lists TRBD1, though no DNA is available to test this call. The CDR3 extends over 14 amino acids. Germline CDR1 reads SEHNR; CDR2 reads FQNEAQ (reference sequence). The CDR3: CASRGAGGGTEAFF.

The chain links TRBV2 to TRBJ2-7; the D gene TCRdb calls, TRBD2, cannot be checked with no DNA. The CDR3 is 16 residues long. CDR1 and CDR2 (germline): SNHLY, FYNNEI. The CDR3 sequence is CASSVWSGRSSYEQYF.

This chain uses TRBV6-5 with TRBJ2-1; TCRdb calls TRBD1, which cannot be checked without DNA. The germline V gene encodes CDR1 MNHEY and CDR2 SVGAGI. The CDR3 contains 17 residues. The CDR3 is CASSYTAGTGTYNEQFF.

The V and J genes are TRBV7-8 and TRBJ1-5; TCRdb outputs TRBD1, but without DNA this stays unchecked. Per germline, CDR1 SGHVS and CDR2 FQNEAQ. The CDR3 contains 18 residues. The CDR3 region is CASSLAVGGRYSNQPQHF.

V gene TRBV6-5 combines with J gene TRBJ1-1. Germline lookup yields CDR1 MNHEY and CDR2 SVGAGI. This CDR3 has 13 residues. CDR3 region: CASSSGRNTEAFF.

The chain is built from TRBV30 and TRBJ2-3; no DNA is available, so the TRBD2 call from TCRdb remains unchecked. The CDR3 totals 14 residues. Germline assignment: CDR1 GTSNPN and CDR2 SVGIG (reference sequence). CDR3 protein: CAWVAGGAADTQYF.

V is TRBV2 and J is TRBJ1-2; TCRdb lists TRBD1, though no DNA is available to test this call. This CDR3 comprises 12 residues. Germline CDR1 and CDR2: SNHLY and FYNNEI. The CDR3 region is CASKGQGGGYTF.

V gene TRBV5-1 combines with J gene TRBJ1-1; the TRBD1 assignment by TCRdb is unverifiable without DNA. This CDR3 is 14 amino acids long. Germline loops: CDR1 SGHRS, CDR2 YFSETQ. CDR3 region: CASSNRDPNTEAFF. Full variable domain (missing parts from reference TRBV5-1 and TRBJ1-1): KAGVTQTPRYLIKTRGQQVTLSCSPISGHRSVSWYQQTPGQGLQFLFEYFSETQRNKGNFPGRFSGRQFSNSRSEMNVSTLELGDSALYLCASSNRDPNTEAFFGQGTRLTVV.

V gene TRBV6-5 combines with J gene TRBJ1-1; TCRdb indicates TRBD1, and absent DNA this call remains unverified. From germline, CDR1 is MNHEY and CDR2 SVGAGI. The CDR3 loop spans 13 amino acids. CDR3 loop: CASSSDRGRKAFF.

This chain joins TRBV15 and TRBJ2-7; the TRBD1 assignment by TCRdb is unverifiable without DNA. Per the germline V gene, CDR1 is LNHNV and CDR2 is YYDKDF (reference sequence). The CDR3 runs 14 residues. CDR3 amino acids: CATSRGTGTYEQYF.

This chain uses TRBV11-2 with TRBJ2-2; TCRdb calls TRBD1, which cannot be checked without DNA. The germline CDR1 and CDR2 sequences are SGHAT and FQNNGV. The CDR3 has 13 amino acids. CDR3 protein: CASSSSGAGELFF.

The genes are TRBV29-1 and TRBJ1-2. This CDR3 spans 14 amino acids. The germline V gene has CDR1 SQVTM and CDR2 ANQGSEA. The CDR3 here is CSVVSTDPFYGYTF.

The J gene is TRBJ2-7, the V gene TRBV18; the D call of TRBD1 rests on TCRdb alone, since no DNA is present to check it. This CDR3 is built from 17 residues. Germline V CDR1 and CDR2: KGHSH, LQKENI. CDR3 loop: CASSDPGQGGLSYEQYF.

J is TRBJ2-1 and V is TRBV5-1; TCRdb lists TRBD1, though no DNA is available to test this call. The CDR3 length is 13 residues. CDR1 and CDR2 (germline): SGHRS, YFSETQ. This CDR3 is CASSLGTGLEQFF.

The rearrangement links TRBV5-1 to TRBJ2-2; TCRdb's D call of TRBD2 is untestable without DNA. The germline CDR1 and CDR2 sequences are SGHRS and YFSETQ. This CDR3 comprises 17 residues. CDR3 protein: CASELSEGLRRAGELFF.

This chain uses TRBV18 with TRBJ1-1. The germline V gene encodes CDR1 KGHSH and CDR2 LQKENI. The CDR3 extends over 16 amino acids. The CDR3 reads CASSPQPGLLNTEAFF.

The chain employs TRBV28 and TRBJ1-2; TCRdb names TRBD1, which stays unverified in the absence of DNA. This CDR3 contains 11 residues. Germline V gives CDR1 MDHEN, CDR2 SYDVKM. The CDR3 region is CATWTASSYTF.

The chain joins TRBV7-8 to TRBJ2-3; TCRdb calls TRBD1, which cannot be checked without DNA. This CDR3 is 16 amino acids long. Germline-derived CDR1 and CDR2 are SGHVS and FQNEAQ. This chain's CDR3 is CASSPKQGPPTDTQYF. The full variable domain, completed using reference TRBV7-8 and TRBJ2-3, is GAGVSQSPRYKVAKRGQDVALRCDPISGHVSLFWYQQALGQGPEFLTYFQNEAQLDKSGLPSDRFFAERPEGSVSTLKIQRTQQEDSAVYLCASSPKQGPPTDTQYFGPGTRLTVL.

The V call is TRBV7-2, the J call TRBJ2-1. From germline, CDR1 is SGHTA and CDR2 FQGNSA. The CDR3 spans 15 residues. CDR3 in amino acids: CASSPARDFYNEQFF.

The J gene is TRBJ1-3, the V gene TRBV4-1. Germline V gene lookup returns CDR1 MGHRA and CDR2 YSYEKL. The CDR3 covers 14 residues. The CDR3 region is CASSQVGSGNTIYF.

The V gene is TRBV7-6, the J gene TRBJ2-5; TCRdb calls TRBD2, which cannot be checked without DNA. Germline CDR1 reads SGHVS; CDR2 reads FNYEAQ. The CDR3 consists of 15 residues. CDR3 in amino acids: CASSSIAGEQETQYF.

V is TRBV19 and J is TRBJ2-7; TCRdb outputs TRBD1, but without DNA this stays unchecked. The CDR3 totals 14 residues. Germline CDR1 is LNHDA and CDR2 is SQIVND (reference sequence). CDR3 sequence: CASRKTGKGDEQYF. The complete variable domain, with remaining parts taken from reference TRBV19 and TRBJ2-7, reads DGGITQSPKYLFRKEGQNVTLSCEQNLNHDAMYWYRQDPGQGLRLIYYSQIVNDFQKGDIAEGYSVSREKKESFPLTVTSAQKNPTAFYLCASRKTGKGDEQYFGPGTRLTVT.